The clone carrying this T cell receptor (beta chain) was observed at least ten times. What it binds is unknown. The data were taken from a study of regulatory T cells in long-lasting Graves disease. Study observations and caveats: Only peripheral blood was studied, not thyroid tissue. More public clonotypes were shared by persistent patients (around 2,800) than by new patients (roughly 930).

Time point indicated: newly diagnosed GD, antithyroid drugs for less than 3 months. PBMCs were the source of the RNA used for TCR sequencing. This CDR3 contains 17 residues. Germline lookup yields CDR1 SGHRS and CDR2 YFSETQ. J was trimmed by 6 bases and V by 1 base; bases with no gene match: 8. Libraries of TCR beta came from iRepertoire HTBI primers plus Arm-PCR of CDR3 regions. TCRdb used MiXCR to reprocess the multiplex PCR reads, holding one entry per CDR3 protein. The sample shows about 460,000 distinct CDR3 sequences, 11% to 15% of them seen only once. In addition, the sample was reused for a study of T cells in Graves' hyperthyroidism and ophthalmopathy. That investigation notes: Researchers barred patients who had uncontrolled infection, other autoimmune disease, pregnancy or lactation. With the HTBI primer set, the TCR CDR3 went through a first round of RT-PCR.

The sample was peripheral blood mononuclear cells (PBMCs), taken at new diagnosis, from a patient treated with antithyroid drugs. This chain links TRBV5-1 with TRBJ2-1, with TRBD2 matching 12 bases. This sequence was found in a woman aged 50 to 65 with Graves disease. The CDR3: CASSLSTSGRYGNEQFF. The DNA of the CDR3 is TGCGCCAGCAGCTTGTCGACTAGCGGGAGATACGGCAATGAGCAGTTCTTC.